Shown below are 6 T cell receptor beta chains from a single sample sequenced in a study of blood T cell repertoires in COVID-19. Sequencing used immunoSEQ multiplex PCR; TCRdb keeps in-frame clones, though not all of them. The repertoire holds under 200,000 clones, with 80% as singletons. The specimen was peripheral blood. The receptor source for this set is a man in his 70s with active or convalescent COVID-19.

The J gene is TRBJ1-2, the V gene TRBV12-3 or TRBV12-4; D is possibly TRBD1 (6 bases). This CDR3 region has 12 residues. V lost 4 bases to trimming and J lost 8 bases, with 11 bases between them. The CDR3: CASSWGGRGYTF. DNA for the CDR3: TGTGCCAGCAGTTGGGGGGGGCGAGGCTACACCTTC.

The chain couples TRBV7-9 to TRBJ1-1; 7 bases fit TRBD1. V was pared by 3 bases and J by 6 bases, with 4 bases of the junction left unmatched. Germline CDR1 and CDR2: SEHNR and FQNEAQ (reference sequence). The CDR3 sequence is 13 residues long. The CDR3 reads CASSFTQGAEAFF. The CDR3, as DNA: TGTGCCAGCAGCTTCACCCAGGGGGCTGAAGCTTTCTTT.

A few counts support this clone. One junction end disagrees with the germline gene, perhaps due to a read error. The J gene is TRBJ1-6, the V gene TRBV10-3; TRBD1 agrees at 10 bases. Germline lookup yields CDR1 ENHRY and CDR2 SYGVKD. This CDR3 region has 14 residues. CDR3 protein: CAIGEGQGTSPLHF. The CDR3 coding sequence is TGTGCCATCGGTGAGGGACAGGGGACTTCACCCCTCCACTTT.

The rearrangement links TRBV7-6 to TRBJ1-2; no reliable D call. The germline CDR1 and CDR2 sequences are SGHVS and FNYEAQ. This CDR3 has 15 amino acids. V gave up 5 bases and J gave up 4 bases, with 17 bases separating them. CDR3 in amino acids: CASSPTSRSSYGYTF. The CDR3, as DNA: TGTGCCAGCAGCCCGACAAGCAGGTCGAGCTATGGCTACACCTTC.

V is TRBV3-1 (or the pseudogene TRBV3-2) and J is TRBJ1-1; 8 nucleotides line up with TRBD1. The CDR3 has 14 amino acids. V trimming: 8 bases; J trimming: 4 bases; junction bases outside the gene matches: 9. CDR1 and CDR2 (germline): LGHDT, YNNKEL (reference sequence). CDR3 region: CASRGQGDTTEAFF. The CDR3 coding sequence is TGTGCCAGCCGCGGACAGGGTGATACCACTGAAGCTTTCTTT.

This clone has a single count. The chain combines TRBV6-1 with TRBJ1-6; D is perhaps TRBD1 (5 bases). This CDR3 spans 15 amino acids. V lost 1 base to trimming and J lost 8 bases, with 12 bases between them. CDR1 MNHNS and CDR2 SASEGT come from the germline V gene. The CDR3 is CASSEDPRVDSPLHF. CDR3 DNA: TGTGCCAGCAGTGAAGATCCCAGGGTGGATTCACCCCTCCACTTT.